These 9 T cell receptor beta chains originate from one sample sequenced in a study of CD8 T cells in ankylosing spondylitis. TCRdb redid the calling of the 5' RACE reads with MiXCR, one entry per CDR3 protein. The table includes 700,000 to 1,000,000 distinct CDR3 sequences, about 10% detected once. The antigens of these receptors remain unknown. Study-wide results and limits: Roughly eight highly homologous variants formed a TCR beta motif that appeared characteristic of ankylosing spondylitis blood.

Sequencing used blood, either unsorted or a sorted T cell fraction (not recorded which). These receptors all stem from a male donor with ankylosing spondylitis.

The chain carries TRBV5-1 and TRBJ1-4; D call uncertain. V lost 1 base and J lost 3, with 10 bases in between. CDR3 size: 15 residues. The germline V gene encodes CDR1 SGHRS and CDR2 YFSETQ. DNA of the CDR3: TGCGCCAGCAGCTTGTCTAAGGGAGCTAATGAAAAACTGTTTTTT. It translates to CASSLSKGANEKLFF.

The rearrangement joins TRBV3-1 to TRBJ2-3; tentative D call: TRBD1 (5 bases). The CDR3 runs to 16 residues. V lost 0 bases and J lost 3, with 13 bases in between. Germline lookup yields CDR1 LGHDT and CDR2 YNNKEL (reference sequence). The CDR3: CASSQDQGSRTDTQYF. In nucleotides, the CDR3 is TGTGCCAGCAGCCAAGATCAGGGTAGTAGGACAGATACGCAGTATTTT.

The chain links TRBV6-1 to TRBJ1-1; D is perhaps TRBD1 (5 bases). V was cut by 7 bases and J by 1 base, with 10 bases left in between. The CDR3 contains 13 residues. CDR1 and CDR2 from the germline V gene are MNHNS and SASEGT. CDR3 nucleotides: TGTGCCAGCACCAGGGACGGGAACACTGAAGCTTTCTTT. It is translated as CASTRDGNTEAFF.

This clonotype showed up many times. The chain joins TRBV20-1 to TRBJ1-4; the D is unclear. There are 12 residues in the CDR3. CDR1 and CDR2 from the germline V gene are DFQATT and SNEGSKA (reference sequence). Trimming removed 3 bases from V and 7 bases from J, with 9 bases in between. The CDR3 coding sequence is TGCAGTGCTAGGCTCCGTCGTGAAAAACTGTTTTTT. This translates into CSARLRREKLFF.

The J gene is TRBJ1-2, the V gene TRBV4-3, with D tentatively TRBD1 (6 bases). This CDR3 is 14 amino acids long. The V and J ends lost 7 bases and 8 bases respectively, with 20 bases between them. The germline gives CDR1 LGHNA, CDR2 YSLEER. CDR3 bases: TGCGCCAGCAACCCCGGAAGGGGCAGGGGAGGCTACACCTTC. Translated: CASNPGRGRGGYTF.

In this sample, this clonotype turned up many times. V gene TRBV12-3 or TRBV12-4 combines with J gene TRBJ1-4; D unresolved. The ends were cut back, 5 bases at V and 5 bases at J, with 9 bases in the middle. The CDR3 spans 13 residues. CDR3 sequence reads: CASSRRVNEKLFF. CDR3 DNA sequence: TGTGCCAGCAGTCGACGGGTAAATGAAAAACTGTTTTTT.

The gene calls are TRBV20-1 and TRBJ2-5; 9 bases line up with TRBD2. This CDR3 contains 16 residues. V lost 2 bases, J lost 1 base, and 8 bases stayed unmatched. Germline V lookup: CDR1 DFQATT, CDR2 SNEGSKA (reference sequence). CDR3 DNA: TGCAGTGCTAGACCACTTCCTAGCGGGACCCAAGAGACCCAGTACTTC. This codes for CSARPLPSGTQETQYF.

This clonotype occurred a few times. CDR3 region: CASSPHELAGASYNEQFF. In nucleotides, the CDR3 is TGCGCCAGCAGCCCCCACGAACTAGCGGGAGCTTCCTACAATGAGCAGTTCTTC. The chain links TRBV4-3 to TRBJ2-1, with TRBD2 matching over 11 bases. Per the germline V gene, CDR1 is LGHNA and CDR2 is YSLEER. Trimming took 4 bases from V and 1 from J; bases not matched to a gene: 9. The CDR3 is made up of 18 amino acids.

The rearrangement links TRBV6-2 or TRBV6-3 to TRBJ2-1; D perhaps matches TRBD2 (5 bases). This CDR3 region has 15 residues. Germline V gene data show CDR1 as MNHEY and CDR2 as SVGEGT. V was pared by 0 bases and J by 3 bases, with 9 bases between. The CDR3 DNA follows: TGTGCCAGCAGTTACTCGAAGAGGGACTACAATGAGCAGTTCTTC. It yields the protein CASSYSKRDYNEQFF.